This T cell receptor (beta chain) originates from a study of CD8+CD57+ T cells in acquired aplastic anemia. Study-wide results and limits: Significance was not reached for CD8+ Simpson's diversity between patients and controls.

CDR3 and TCR beta VDJ profiling relied on a genomic DNA template. Each CDR3 protein is one row after TCRdb ran MiXCR on the reads. Of roughly 200,000 distinct CDR3 sequences in the sample, 50% to 70% were seen once. Remarks on this clonotype: What it binds is not known.

The CDR3 has 16 residues. The V gene end was trimmed by 3 bases and the J gene end by 6 bases; junction bases not matched to a gene: 5. Germline V gene lookup returns CDR1 LNHNV and CDR2 YYDKDF (reference sequence). Sequencing was done on patients that had shown CD8+CD57+ cell expansion by flow cytometry. The clonotype comes from a human donor with aplastic anemia. The specimen sequenced was sorted CD4+, CD8+, or CD8+CD57+ T cells (not recorded which) from PBMCs. The V call is TRBV15, the J call TRBJ2-1, with 13 bases fitting TRBD2. DNA of the CDR3: TGTGCCACCAGCAGCCCGACTAGCGGGGGGCGCAATGAGCAGTTCTTC. The encoded protein is CATSSPTSGGRNEQFF.